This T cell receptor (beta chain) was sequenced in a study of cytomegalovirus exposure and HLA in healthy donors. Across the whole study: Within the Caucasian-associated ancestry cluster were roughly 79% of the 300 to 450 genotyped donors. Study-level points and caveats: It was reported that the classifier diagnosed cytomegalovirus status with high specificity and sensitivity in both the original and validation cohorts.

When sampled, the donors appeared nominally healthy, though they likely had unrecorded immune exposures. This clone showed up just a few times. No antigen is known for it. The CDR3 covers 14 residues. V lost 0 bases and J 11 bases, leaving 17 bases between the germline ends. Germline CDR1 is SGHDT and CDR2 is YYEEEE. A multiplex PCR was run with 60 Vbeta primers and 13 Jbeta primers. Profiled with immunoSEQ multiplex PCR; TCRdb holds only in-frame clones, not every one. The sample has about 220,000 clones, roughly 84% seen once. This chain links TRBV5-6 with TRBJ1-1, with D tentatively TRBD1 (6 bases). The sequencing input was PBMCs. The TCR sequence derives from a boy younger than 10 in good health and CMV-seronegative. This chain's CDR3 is CASSLGTESQEAFF. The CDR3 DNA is TGTGCCAGCAGCTTGGGGACAGAGAGCCAAGAGGCTTTCTTT.